Each of the 15 T cell receptor beta chains below was sequenced from the same sample in a study of blood T cell repertoires in COVID-19. The method was immunoSEQ multiplex PCR; TCRdb's version includes in-frame clones alone and lacks a portion of them. The profile shows 350,000 or so clones, roughly 90% of them singletons. The sequencing input was PBMCs or T cells enriched from blood (not recorded which). These receptors all come from a woman in her thirties who had been exposed to COVID-19.

The J gene is TRBJ2-2, the V gene TRBV28; 10 bases are a match to TRBD1. This CDR3 has 13 residues. Per the germline V gene, CDR1 is MDHEN and CDR2 is SYDVKM. This CDR3 reads CAGQGSNTGELFF. The CDR3 DNA reads TGTGCGGGACAGGGGTCGAACACCGGGGAGCTGTTTTTT.

V usage is TRBV6-5 and J usage is TRBJ1-2; TRBD1 agrees at 7 bases. Germline V CDR1 and CDR2: MNHEY, SVGAGI. This CDR3 contains 13 residues. The trim removed 5 bases at V and 3 bases at J, leaving 3 bases unmatched. CDR3 sequence: CASSLGQDYGYTF. In DNA form, the CDR3 reads TGTGCCAGCAGTCTCGGACAGGACTATGGCTACACCTTC.

V and J are TRBV5-1 and TRBJ1-1; 7 bases are shared with TRBD1. The CDR3 contains 15 residues. V lost 0 bases to trimming and J lost 4 bases; unmatched junction nucleotides: 6. CDR1 and CDR2 from the germline V gene are SGHRS and YFSETQ. This chain's CDR3 is CASSLDRGWGTEAFF. In nucleotides, the CDR3 is TGCGCCAGCAGCTTGGACAGGGGATGGGGCACTGAAGCTTTCTTT.

The rearrangement uses TRBV24-1 and TRBJ1-2; 9 bases line up with TRBD1. Germline assignment: CDR1 KGHDR and CDR2 SFDVKD. V was clipped by 3 bases and J by 8 bases; unmatched bases: 6. This CDR3 has 14 residues. The CDR3 is CATSDTDRGRGYTF. In nucleotides, the CDR3 is TGTGCCACCAGTGATACCGACAGGGGGAGAGGCTACACCTTC.

V usage is TRBV19 and J usage is TRBJ1-1, with 7 bases identical to TRBD1. The CDR3 extends over 15 amino acids. Germline CDR1 is LNHDA and CDR2 is SQIVND (reference sequence). With V trimmed by 10 bases and J by 1 base, 12 bases remained unmatched. The CDR3 sequence: CATMGQQIWNTEAFF. The CDR3 bases are TGTGCCACCATGGGACAGCAGATATGGAACACTGAAGCTTTCTTT. The full variable domain, completed using reference TRBV19 and TRBJ1-1, is DGGITQSPKYLFRKEGQNVTLSCEQNLNHDAMYWYRQDPGQGLRLIYYSQIVNDFQKGDIAEGYSVSREKKESFPLTVTSAQKNPTAFYLCATMGQQIWNTEAFFGQGTRLTVV.

The gene calls are TRBV3-1 (or the pseudogene TRBV3-2) and TRBJ1-1; 10 positions agree with TRBD1. Germline V CDR1 and CDR2: LGHDT, YNNKEL (reference sequence). Unmatched junction bases numbered 6, after V lost 4 bases and J lost 1 base. The CDR3 loop spans 16 amino acids. For the CDR3, the DNA is TGTGCCAGCAGCCCCCGGGACAGGGGAGGGAACACTGAAGCTTTCTTT. Translated: CASSPRDRGGNTEAFF.

The rearrangement joins TRBV19 to TRBJ2-3; 14 bases are shared with TRBD2. J lost 5 bases, V lost 6 bases, and 7 bases had no gene match. Germline V gives CDR1 LNHDA, CDR2 SQIVND (reference sequence). The CDR3 spans 16 residues. The CDR3 DNA sequence: TGTGCCAGTAGCCCTCGACTAGCGGGAGGGATAGATACGCAGTATTTT. It encodes CASSPRLAGGIDTQYF.

The chain is built from TRBV9 and TRBJ2-1; the match to TRBD2 covers 9 bases. This CDR3 contains 15 residues. Trimming cost V 4 bases and J 6 bases; bases outside gene matches: 8. Germline CDR1 is SGDLS and CDR2 is YYNGEE. This CDR3 is CASSHGLAPANEQFF. In DNA, the CDR3 is TGTGCCAGCAGCCACGGACTAGCGCCTGCCAATGAGCAGTTCTTC.

This sequence joins TRBV27 and TRBJ2-7; 7 bases are a match to TRBD2. This CDR3 has 16 amino acids. J lost 4 bases, V lost 4 bases, and 13 bases had no gene match. From germline, CDR1 is MNHEY and CDR2 SMNVEV (reference sequence). CDR3 bases: TGTGCCAGCAGTTCCCCCATAGCGGGCGCTGAATACGAGCAGTACTTC. Protein product: CASSSPIAGAEYEQYF.

The V gene is TRBV9, the J gene TRBJ2-1, with TRBD2 matching 7 bases. The CDR3 sequence is 15 residues long. The trim removed 4 bases at V and 3 bases at J, leaving 7 bases unmatched. From germline, CDR1 is SGDLS and CDR2 YYNGEE. CDR3 amino acids: CASSPSRGVYNEQFF. DNA of the CDR3: TGTGCCAGCAGCCCTAGCCGGGGGGTCTACAATGAGCAGTTCTTC.

J is TRBJ2-7 and V is TRBV3-1 (or the pseudogene TRBV3-2), with 8 bases lining up with TRBD1. Germline V gene sequence: CDR1 LGHDT, CDR2 YNNKEL (reference sequence). This CDR3 is built from 15 residues. V lost 5 bases and J lost 2; bases outside the gene matches: 8. CDR3 in amino acids: CASSTITGGPYEQYF. The DNA of the CDR3 is TGTGCCAGCAGCACTATTACAGGGGGACCCTACGAGCAGTACTTC.

The chain has TRBV7-8 and TRBJ2-7, with 12 positions matching TRBD1. Trimming took 3 bases from V and 2 from J; bases not matched to a gene: 14. The CDR3 is 19 residues long. Germline V CDR1 and CDR2: SGHVS, FQNEAQ. The CDR3 coding sequence is TGTGCCAGCAGCTTCTCCTGGGGACAGGGGGCTGGGTCGGCCTACGAGCAGTACTTC. Its protein product is CASSFSWGQGAGSAYEQYF.

The chain employs TRBV7-9 and TRBJ1-1; TRBD1 might be the D (5 bases). The CDR3 spans 14 residues. V lost 2 bases, J lost 0 bases, and 7 bases lay in between. The germline V gene has CDR1 SEHNR and CDR2 FQNEAQ (reference sequence). CDR3 coding DNA: TGTGCCAGCAGCTTAAGCAGGGTGAACACTGAAGCTTTCTTT. This codes for CASSLSRVNTEAFF.

CDR3 sequence (DNA): TGCAGCGTTGAAGATCAGGGGGGCTATGGCTACACCTTC. Translating gives CSVEDQGGYGYTF. This chain connects TRBV29-1 to TRBJ1-2; 7 positions agree with TRBD1. The junction had 2 bases not matched to a gene; V was cut back by 0 bases and J by 4 bases. The CDR3 totals 13 residues. CDR1 SQVTM and CDR2 ANQGSEA come from the germline V gene.

The gene calls are TRBV19 and TRBJ2-1, with a possible D match to TRBD1 (6 bases). V was pared by 7 bases and J by 4 bases, with 14 bases between. Germline CDR1 reads LNHDA; CDR2 reads SQIVND (reference sequence). The CDR3 sequence is 14 residues long. The CDR3, as DNA: TGTGCCAGTATGGGACAAGGGGCTTACAATGAGCAGTTCTTC. Protein sequence: CASMGQGAYNEQFF.